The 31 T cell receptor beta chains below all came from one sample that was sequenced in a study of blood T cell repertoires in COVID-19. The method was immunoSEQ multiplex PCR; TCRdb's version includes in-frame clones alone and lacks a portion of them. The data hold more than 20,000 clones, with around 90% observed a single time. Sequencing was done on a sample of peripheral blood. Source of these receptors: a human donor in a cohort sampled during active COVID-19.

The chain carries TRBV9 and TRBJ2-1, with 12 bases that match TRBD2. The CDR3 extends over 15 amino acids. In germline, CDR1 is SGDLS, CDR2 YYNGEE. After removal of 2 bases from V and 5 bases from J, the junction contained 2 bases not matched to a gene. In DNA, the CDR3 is TGTGCCAGCAGCGTTAGGACTAGCGGGGACAATGAGCAGTTCTTC. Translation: CASSVRTSGDNEQFF. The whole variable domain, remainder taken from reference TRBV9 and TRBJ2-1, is DSGVTQTPKHLITATGQRVTLRCSPRSGDLSVYWYQQSLDQGLQFLIQYYNGEERAKGNILERFSAQQFPDLHSELNLSSLELGDSALYFCASSVRTSGDNEQFFGPGTRLTVL.

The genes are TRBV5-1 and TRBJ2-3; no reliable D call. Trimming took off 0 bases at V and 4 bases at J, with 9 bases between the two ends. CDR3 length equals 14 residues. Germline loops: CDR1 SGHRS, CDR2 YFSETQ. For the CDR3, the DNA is TGCGCCAGCAGCTTGGGATCGGTGGCAGATACGCAGTATTTT. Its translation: CASSLGSVADTQYF.

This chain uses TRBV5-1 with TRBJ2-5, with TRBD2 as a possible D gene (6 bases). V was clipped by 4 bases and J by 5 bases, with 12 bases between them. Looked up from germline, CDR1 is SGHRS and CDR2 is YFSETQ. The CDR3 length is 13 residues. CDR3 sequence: CASSPGVEETQYF. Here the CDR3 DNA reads TGCGCCAGCAGCCCGGGGGTCGAGGAGACCCAGTACTTC.

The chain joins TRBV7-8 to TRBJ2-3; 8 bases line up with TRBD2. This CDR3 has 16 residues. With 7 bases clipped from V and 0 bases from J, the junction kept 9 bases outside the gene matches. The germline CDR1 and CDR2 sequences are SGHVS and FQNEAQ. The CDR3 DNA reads TGTGCCAGCATACAATTAGCGGGGACTAGCACAGATACGCAGTATTTT. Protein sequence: CASIQLAGTSTDTQYF.

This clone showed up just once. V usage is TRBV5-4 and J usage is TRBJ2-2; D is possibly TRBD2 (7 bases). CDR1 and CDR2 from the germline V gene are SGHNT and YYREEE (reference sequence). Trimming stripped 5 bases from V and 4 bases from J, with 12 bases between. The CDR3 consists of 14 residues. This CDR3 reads CASRARGGTGELFF. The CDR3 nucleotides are TGTGCCAGCAGAGCAAGGGGGGGCACCGGGGAGCTGTTTTTT. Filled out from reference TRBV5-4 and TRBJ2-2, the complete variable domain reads ETGVTQSPTHLIKTRGQQVTLRCSSQSGHNTVSWYQQALGQGPQFIFQYYREEENGRGNFPPRFSGLQFPNYSSELNVNALELDDSALYLCASRARGGTGELFFGEGSRLTVL.

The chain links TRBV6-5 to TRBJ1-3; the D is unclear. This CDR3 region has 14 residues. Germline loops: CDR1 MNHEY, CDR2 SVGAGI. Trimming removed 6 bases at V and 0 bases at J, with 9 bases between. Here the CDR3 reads CASRFSVSGNTIYF. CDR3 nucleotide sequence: TGTGCCAGCAGATTCAGCGTCTCTGGAAACACCATATATTTT.

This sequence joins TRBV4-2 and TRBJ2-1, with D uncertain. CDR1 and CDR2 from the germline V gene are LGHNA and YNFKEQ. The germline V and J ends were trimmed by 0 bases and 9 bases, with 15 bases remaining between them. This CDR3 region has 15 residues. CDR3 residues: CASSQDLGIAFEQFF. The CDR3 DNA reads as TGTGCCAGCAGCCAAGATCTAGGAATTGCTTTTGAGCAGTTCTTC.

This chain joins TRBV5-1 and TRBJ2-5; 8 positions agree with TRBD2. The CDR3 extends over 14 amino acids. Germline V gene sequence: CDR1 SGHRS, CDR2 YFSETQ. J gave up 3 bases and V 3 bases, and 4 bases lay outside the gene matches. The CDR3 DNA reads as TGCGCCAGCAGCTGGGGGACTAGAAAAGAGACCCAGTACTTC. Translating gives CASSWGTRKETQYF.

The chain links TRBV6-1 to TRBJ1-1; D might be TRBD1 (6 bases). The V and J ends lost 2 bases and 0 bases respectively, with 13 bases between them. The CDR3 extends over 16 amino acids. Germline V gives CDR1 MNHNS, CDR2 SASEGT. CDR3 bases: TGTGCCAGCAGTGAACCGTTGGACAGTTTGAACACTGAAGCTTTCTTT. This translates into CASSEPLDSLNTEAFF.

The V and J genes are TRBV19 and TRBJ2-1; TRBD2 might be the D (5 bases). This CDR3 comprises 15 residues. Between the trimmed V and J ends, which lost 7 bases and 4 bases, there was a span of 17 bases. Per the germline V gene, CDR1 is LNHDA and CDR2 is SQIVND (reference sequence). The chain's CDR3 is CASTLAPNSYNEQFF. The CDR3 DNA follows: TGTGCCAGTACCCTAGCCCCGAATTCTTACAATGAGCAGTTCTTC.

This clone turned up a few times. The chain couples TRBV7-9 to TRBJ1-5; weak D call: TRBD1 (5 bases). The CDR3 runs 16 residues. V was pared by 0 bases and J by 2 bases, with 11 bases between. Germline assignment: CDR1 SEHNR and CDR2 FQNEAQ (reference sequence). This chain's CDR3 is CASSLAGLGGNQPQHF. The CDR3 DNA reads TGTGCCAGCAGCTTAGCGGGGCTCGGAGGCAATCAGCCCCAGCATTTT.

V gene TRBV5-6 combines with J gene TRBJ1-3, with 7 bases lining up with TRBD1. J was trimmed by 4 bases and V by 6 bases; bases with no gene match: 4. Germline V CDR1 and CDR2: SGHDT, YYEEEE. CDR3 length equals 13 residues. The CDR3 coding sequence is TGTGCCAGCACCAGACAGGGCGGAAACACCATATATTTT. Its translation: CASTRQGGNTIYF.

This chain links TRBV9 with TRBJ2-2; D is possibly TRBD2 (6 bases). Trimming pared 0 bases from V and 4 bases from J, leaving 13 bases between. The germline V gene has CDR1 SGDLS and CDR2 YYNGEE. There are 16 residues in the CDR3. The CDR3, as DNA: TGTGCCAGCAGCGTAGCAACTAGCTACATCACCGGGGAGCTGTTTTTT. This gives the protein CASSVATSYITGELFF.

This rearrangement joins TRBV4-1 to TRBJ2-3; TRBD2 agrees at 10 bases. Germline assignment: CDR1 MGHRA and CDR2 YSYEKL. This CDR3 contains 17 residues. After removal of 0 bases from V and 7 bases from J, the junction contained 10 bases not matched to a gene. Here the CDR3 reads CASSQDILAGEPNTQYF. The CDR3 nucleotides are TGCGCCAGCAGCCAAGATATCCTAGCGGGGGAGCCTAATACGCAGTATTTT.

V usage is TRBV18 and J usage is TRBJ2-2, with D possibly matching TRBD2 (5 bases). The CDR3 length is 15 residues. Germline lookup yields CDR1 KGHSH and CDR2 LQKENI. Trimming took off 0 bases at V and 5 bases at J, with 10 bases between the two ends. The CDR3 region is CASSPPAGLTGELFF. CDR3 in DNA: TGTGCCAGCTCACCACCGGCGGGTTTGACCGGGGAGCTGTTTTTT.

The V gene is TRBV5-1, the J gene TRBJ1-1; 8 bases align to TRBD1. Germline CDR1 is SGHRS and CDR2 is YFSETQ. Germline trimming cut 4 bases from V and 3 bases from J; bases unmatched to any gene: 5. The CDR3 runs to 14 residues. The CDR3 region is CASSRGQGDTEAFF. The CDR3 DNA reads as TGCGCCAGCAGCCGTGGACAGGGTGACACTGAAGCTTTCTTT.

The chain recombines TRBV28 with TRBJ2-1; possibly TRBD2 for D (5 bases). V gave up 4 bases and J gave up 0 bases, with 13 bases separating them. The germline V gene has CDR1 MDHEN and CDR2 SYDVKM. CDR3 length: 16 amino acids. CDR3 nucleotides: TGTGCCAGCAGTTCCTTTAGCGCGAGCTCCTACAATGAGCAGTTCTTC. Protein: CASSSFSASSYNEQFF. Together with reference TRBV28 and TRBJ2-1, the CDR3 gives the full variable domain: DVKVTQSSRYLVKRTGEKVFLECVQDMDHENMFWYRQDPGLGLRLIYFSYDVKMKEKGDIPEGYSVSREKKERFSLILESASTNQTSMYLCASSSFSASSYNEQFFGPGTRLTVL.

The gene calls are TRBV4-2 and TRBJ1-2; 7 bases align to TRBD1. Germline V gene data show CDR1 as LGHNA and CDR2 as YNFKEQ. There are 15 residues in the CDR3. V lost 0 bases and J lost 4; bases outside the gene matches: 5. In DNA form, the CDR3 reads TGTGCCAGCAGCCAAGATTCGACAGGGTTCTATGGCTACACCTTC. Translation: CASSQDSTGFYGYTF.

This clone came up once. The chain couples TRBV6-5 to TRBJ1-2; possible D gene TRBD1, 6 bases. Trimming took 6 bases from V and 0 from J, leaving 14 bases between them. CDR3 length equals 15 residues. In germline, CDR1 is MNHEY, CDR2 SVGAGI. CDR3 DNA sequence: TGTGCCAGCAGACCAGGACAGCAAGCTAACTATGGCTACACCTTC. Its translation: CASRPGQQANYGYTF.

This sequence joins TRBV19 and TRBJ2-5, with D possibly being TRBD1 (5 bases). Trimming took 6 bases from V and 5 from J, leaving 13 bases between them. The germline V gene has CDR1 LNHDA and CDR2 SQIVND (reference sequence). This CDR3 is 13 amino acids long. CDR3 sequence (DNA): TGTGCCAGTAGGACCAGGGTGGGGGAGACCCAGTACTTC. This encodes CASRTRVGETQYF.

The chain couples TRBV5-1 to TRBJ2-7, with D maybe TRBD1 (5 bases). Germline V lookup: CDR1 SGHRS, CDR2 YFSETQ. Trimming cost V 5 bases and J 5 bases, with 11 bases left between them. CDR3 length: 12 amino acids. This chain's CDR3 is CASRQTVNEQYF. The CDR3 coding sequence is TGCGCCAGCAGACAGACAGTAAACGAGCAGTACTTC.

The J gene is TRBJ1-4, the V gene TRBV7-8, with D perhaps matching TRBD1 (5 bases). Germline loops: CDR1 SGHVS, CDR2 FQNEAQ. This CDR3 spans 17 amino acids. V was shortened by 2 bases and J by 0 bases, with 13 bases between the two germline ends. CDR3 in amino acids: CASSLRGGGATNEKLFF. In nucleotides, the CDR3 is TGTGCCAGCAGCTTACGGGGGGGAGGTGCAACTAATGAAAAACTGTTTTTT.

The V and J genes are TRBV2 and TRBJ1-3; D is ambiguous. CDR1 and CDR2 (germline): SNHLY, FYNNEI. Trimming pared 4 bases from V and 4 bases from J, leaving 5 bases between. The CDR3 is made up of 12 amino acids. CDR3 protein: CASSVSGNTIYF. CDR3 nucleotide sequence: TGTGCCAGCAGTGTCTCGGGAAACACCATATATTTT.

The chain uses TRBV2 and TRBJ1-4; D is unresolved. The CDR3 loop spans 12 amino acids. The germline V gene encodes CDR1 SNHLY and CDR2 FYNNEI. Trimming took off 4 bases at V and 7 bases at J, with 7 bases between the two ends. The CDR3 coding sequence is TGTGCCAGCAGTGTTCTATCTGAAAAACTGTTTTTT. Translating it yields CASSVLSEKLFF.

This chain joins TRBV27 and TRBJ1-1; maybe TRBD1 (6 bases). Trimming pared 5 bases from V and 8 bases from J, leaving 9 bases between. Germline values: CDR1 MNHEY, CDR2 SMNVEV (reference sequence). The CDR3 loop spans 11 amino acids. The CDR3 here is CASSEGTEAFF. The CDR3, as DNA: TGTGCCAGCAGTGAAGGGACAGAAGCTTTCTTT.

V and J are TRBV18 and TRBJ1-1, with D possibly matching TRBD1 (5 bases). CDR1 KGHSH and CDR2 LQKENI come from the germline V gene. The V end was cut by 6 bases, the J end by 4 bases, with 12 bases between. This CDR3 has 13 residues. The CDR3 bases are TGTGCCAGCTCCGTCGGGGGACTCACTGAAGCTTTCTTT. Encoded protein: CASSVGGLTEAFF.

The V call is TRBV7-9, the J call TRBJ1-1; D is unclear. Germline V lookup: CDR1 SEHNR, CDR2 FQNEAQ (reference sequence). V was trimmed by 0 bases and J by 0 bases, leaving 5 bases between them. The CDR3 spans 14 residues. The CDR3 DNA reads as TGTGCCAGCAGCTTAGCCCAAATGAACACTGAAGCTTTCTTT. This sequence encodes CASSLAQMNTEAFF.

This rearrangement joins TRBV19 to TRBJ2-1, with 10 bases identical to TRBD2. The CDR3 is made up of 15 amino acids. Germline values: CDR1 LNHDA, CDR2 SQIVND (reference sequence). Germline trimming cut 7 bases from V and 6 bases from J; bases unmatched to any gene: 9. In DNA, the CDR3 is TGTGCCAGTACTCCAGCTAGCGGGAGTATCAATGAGCAGTTCTTC. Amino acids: CASTPASGSINEQFF. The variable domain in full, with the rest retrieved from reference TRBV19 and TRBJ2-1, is DGGITQSPKYLFRKEGQNVTLSCEQNLNHDAMYWYRQDPGQGLRLIYYSQIVNDFQKGDIAEGYSVSREKKESFPLTVTSAQKNPTAFYLCASTPASGSINEQFFGPGTRLTVL.

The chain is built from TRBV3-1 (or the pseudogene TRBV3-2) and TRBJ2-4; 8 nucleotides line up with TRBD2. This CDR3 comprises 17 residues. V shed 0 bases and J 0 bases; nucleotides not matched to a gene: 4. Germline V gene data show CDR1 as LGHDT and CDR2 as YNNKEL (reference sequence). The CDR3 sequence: CASSQEESGRAKNIQYF. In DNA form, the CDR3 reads TGTGCCAGCAGCCAAGAAGAGAGCGGGAGAGCCAAAAACATTCAGTACTTC.

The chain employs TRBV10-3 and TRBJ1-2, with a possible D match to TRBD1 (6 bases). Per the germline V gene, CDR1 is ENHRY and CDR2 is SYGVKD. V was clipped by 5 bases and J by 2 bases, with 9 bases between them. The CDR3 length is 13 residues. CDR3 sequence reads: CAISRTENYGYTF. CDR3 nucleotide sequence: TGTGCCATCAGTCGGACAGAGAACTATGGCTACACCTTC.

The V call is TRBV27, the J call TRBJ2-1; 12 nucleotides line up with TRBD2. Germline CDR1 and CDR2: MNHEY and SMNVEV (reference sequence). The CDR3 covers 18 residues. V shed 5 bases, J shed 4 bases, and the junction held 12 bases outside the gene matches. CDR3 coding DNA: TGTGCCAGCAGTCCCAAGACTAGCGGGGGCCTAATGTACAATGAGCAGTTCTTC. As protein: CASSPKTSGGLMYNEQFF.